A selection of T cell receptor beta chains follows, all from one sample in a study of CXCR3-negative and CXCR3-positive naive CD8 T cells. TCRdb re-analyzed the 5' RACE reads; it lists each CDR3 protein once, without DNA. Its table records just under 90,000 distinct CDR3 sequences. The sequenced sample consisted of naive CXCR3+ CD8+ T cells from blood. The receptors were sampled from a human donor in good health. Some clones in this sample may be carry-over from other donors' samples. The CDR3 runs from the conserved cysteine through the conserved F or W.

j_call v_call cdr3_aa
TRBJ2-5 TRBV7-9 CASSLVGLVETQYF
TRBJ2-1 TRBV7-9 CASSFSGRADEQFF
TRBJ2-1 TRBV29-1 CSAPTGYNEQFF
TRBJ2-5 TRBV5-1 CASSFRDRLKETQYF
TRBJ2-3 TRBV28 CASSLPRISDTQYF
TRBJ2-7 TRBV29-1 CSVATEAYEQYF
TRBJ2-7 TRBV16 CASSQSAQGKLNEQYF
TRBJ1-5 TRBV2 CASSGFGGNQPQHF
TRBJ2-7 TRBV7-9 CASSLGGGSYEQYF
TRBJ1-2 TRBV5-1 CASSLTGGNFLF
TRBJ2-3 TRBV28 CASSLAGRTDTQYF
TRBJ2-3 TRBV3-1 CASSPGLGTADTQYF
TRBJ1-1 TRBV19 CASNPGMNTEAFF
TRBJ2-2 TRBV20-1 CSAIASGELFF
TRBJ2-7 TRBV19 CATSSGRAYEQYF
TRBJ1-5 TRBV15 CATSRDVQNNQPQHF
TRBJ1-5 TRBV20-1 CSAWDGRNQPQHF
TRBJ2-7 TRBV3-1 CASSQVGGVYEQYF
TRBJ1-2 TRBV28 CASSLGPNYGYTF
TRBJ2-7 TRBV6-5 CASSWQGGTYEQYF
TRBJ2-3 TRBV9 CASSGLAGGPADTQYF
TRBJ2-6 TRBV9 CASSPSSGRYSGANVLTF
TRBJ1-5 TRBV25-1 CASSEYGGQPQHF
TRBJ2-1 TRBV27 CASSLTGGAYNEQFF
TRBJ2-3 TRBV4-1 CASSQEEGPAEDTQYF
TRBJ2-1 TRBV4-1 CASSQIITGSNEQFF
TRBJ1-1 TRBV4-3 CASSQDRWNTEAFF
TRBJ2-7 TRBV9 CASSESTGDYEQYF
TRBJ2-1 TRBV27 CASSRTSVNEQFF
TRBJ2-1 TRBV14 CASSQELASYNEQFF
TRBJ2-7 TRBV6-6 CASSYSDPSYEQYF
TRBJ1-5 TRBV7-9 CASSSEGAYPQPQHF
TRBJ1-4 TRBV5-6 CASSTGGLGKLFF